This T cell receptor beta chain was captured in a study of human T cells and chemical hapten exposure. Study as a whole: Women made up most patients, who had alopecia areata, totalis or universalis.

This clonotype was found a few times. Documented time point: patch test 2, 6 weeks after DPC sensitization. The treatment denotes: therapeutic diphenylcyclopropenone sensitization with weekly scalp DPC. TCRdb ran MiXCR on the RACE reads and lists one entry per CDR3 protein. The sample yields 350,000 to 400,000 distinct CDR3 sequences, about 6% seen once. Germline V lookup: CDR1 MNHEY, CDR2 SVGAGI. J lost 7 bases, V lost 6 bases, and 9 bases had no gene match. The length of the CDR3 is 15 residues. The clonotype comes from a woman between 18 and 29 years old with alopecia areata. Some clones in this sample may be carry-over from other donors' samples. The chain is built from TRBV6-5 and TRBJ1-6; 7 nucleotides match TRBD1. The sequenced sample was whole blood, obtained in connection with sensitization to the hapten diphenylcyclopropenone (DPC). The CDR3 DNA reads TGTGCCAGCAGCCAGACAGGGAATGAGAATTCACCCCTCCACTTT. As protein: CASSQTGNENSPLHF.